A selection of T cell receptor beta chains follows, all from one sample in a study of blood T cells in healthy people across ages. One entry per CDR3 protein, called by TCRdb with MiXCR from the 5' RACE reads. Altogether about 690,000 distinct CDR3 sequences are present, around 43% being singletons, with the ten largest covering 25% to 30%. Sequencing input: blood. These receptors all stem from a man older than 75 in good health. Both conserved end residues are part of each CDR3. A D gene is named only where the DNA matches it firmly. Some rows have no size entry. The others give once, few or many, or a class for an expanded clone.

CDR3 protein	CDR3 DNA	D gene	clone size	V gene	J gene
CASSYGRVIEQYF	TGTGCCAGCAGTTACGGCAGGGTTATCGAGCAGTACTTC	-	-	TRBV6-2/TRBV6-3	TRBJ2-7
CATGQDLRDETQYF	TGTGCGACTGGTCAAGACTTGAGGGACGAGACCCAGTACTTC	-	-	TRBV24-1	TRBJ2-5
CASSERGQAGRTEAFF	TGCGCCAGCAGTGAGAGGGGGCAAGCGGGACGAACTGAAGCTTTCTTT	TRBD1	-	TRBV10-2	TRBJ1-1
CASSPDLYEQYF	TGCGCCAGCAGCCCCGACCTATACGAGCAGTACTTC	-	-	TRBV10-1	TRBJ2-7
CASSQAGRALNEQFF	TGTGCCAGCAGCCAAGCCGGGAGGGCCTTGAATGAGCAGTTCTTC	TRBD2	-	TRBV3-1	TRBJ2-1
CSVEPGSSYNEQFF	TGCAGCGTTGAACCAGGGAGCTCCTACAATGAGCAGTTCTTC	-	few	TRBV29-1	TRBJ2-1
CASSLDTFEAFF	TGCGCCAGCAGCCTTGACACATTTGAAGCTTTCTTT	-	-	TRBV5-1	TRBJ1-1
CATSRDLLETQYF	TGTGCCACCAGCAGAGATTTGTTGGAGACCCAGTACTTC	-	-	TRBV15	TRBJ2-5
CSARDAREGGNQPQHF	TGCAGTGCTAGAGATGCTAGGGAAGGGGGCAATCAGCCCCAGCATTTT	-	-	TRBV20-1	TRBJ1-5
CAISTTSGDYNEQFF	TGTGCCATCAGTACTACTAGCGGGGATTACAATGAGCAGTTCTTC	TRBD2	-	TRBV10-3	TRBJ2-1
CASSGAGGISYEQYF	TGTGCCAGCAGTGGGGCAGGGGGCATTTCCTACGAGCAGTACTTC	TRBD1	once	TRBV6-1	TRBJ2-7
CASRRGGGSSYNEQFF	TGCGCCAGCAGGCGAGGTGGGGGTAGCTCCTACAATGAGCAGTTCTTC	-	few	TRBV5-1	TRBJ2-1
CASSQDEGRGGYEQYF	TGCGCCAGCAGCCAGGATGAAGGCAGGGGAGGATACGAGCAGTACTTC	-	-	TRBV4-3	TRBJ2-7
CASSEEITGELFF	TGTGCCAGCAGTGAAGAGATCACCGGGGAGCTGTTTTTT	-	-	TRBV6-4	TRBJ2-2
CAWSQGGQGQHF	TGTGCCTGGAGCCAAGGGGGGCAGGGCCAGCATTTT	-	few	TRBV30	TRBJ1-5
CASSWDPGRPQQFF	TGTGCCAGCAGTTGGGATCCGGGACGTCCCCAGCAGTTCTTC	-	few	TRBV28	TRBJ2-1
CASHGQGGSPLHF	TGTGCCAGCCACGGACAGGGAGGTTCACCCCTCCACTTT	TRBD1	-	TRBV27	TRBJ1-6